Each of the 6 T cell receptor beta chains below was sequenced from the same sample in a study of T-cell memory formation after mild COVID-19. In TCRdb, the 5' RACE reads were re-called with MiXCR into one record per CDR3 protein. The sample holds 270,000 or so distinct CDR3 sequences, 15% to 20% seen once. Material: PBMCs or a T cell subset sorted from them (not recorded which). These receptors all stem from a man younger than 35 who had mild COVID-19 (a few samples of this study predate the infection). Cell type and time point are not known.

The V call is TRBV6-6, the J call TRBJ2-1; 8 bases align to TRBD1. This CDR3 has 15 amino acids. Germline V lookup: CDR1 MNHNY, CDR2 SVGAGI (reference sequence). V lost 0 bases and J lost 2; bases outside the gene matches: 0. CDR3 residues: CASSYSDRAYNEQFF. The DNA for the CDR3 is TGTGCCAGCAGTTACTCGGACAGGGCCTACAATGAGCAGTTCTTC.

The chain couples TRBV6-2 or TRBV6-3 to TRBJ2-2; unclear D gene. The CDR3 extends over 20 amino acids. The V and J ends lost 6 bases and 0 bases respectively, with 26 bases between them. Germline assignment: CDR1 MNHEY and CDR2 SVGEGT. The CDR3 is CASSSTRRQARDANTGELFF. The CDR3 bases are TGTGCCAGCAGCTCCACTCGGAGACAAGCCCGAGACGCGAACACCGGGGAGCTGTTTTTT.

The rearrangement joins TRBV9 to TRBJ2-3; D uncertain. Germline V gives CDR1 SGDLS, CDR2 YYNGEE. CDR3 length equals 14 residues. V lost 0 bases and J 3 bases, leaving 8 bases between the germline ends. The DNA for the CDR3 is TGTGCCAGCAGCGTAGCTCAGAGTACAGATACGCAGTATTTT. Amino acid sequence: CASSVAQSTDTQYF.

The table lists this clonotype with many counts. This chain's CDR3 is CASSAGGYYEQYV. DNA of the CDR3: TGCGCCAGCAGTGCAGGGGGCTATTACGAGCAGTACGTC. The V call is TRBV10-2, the J call TRBJ2-7, with 8 bases fitting TRBD1. This CDR3 spans 13 amino acids. The V segment lost 4 bases and the J segment 4 bases; nucleotides outside the gene matches: 3. Germline CDR1 WSHSY, CDR2 SAAADI.

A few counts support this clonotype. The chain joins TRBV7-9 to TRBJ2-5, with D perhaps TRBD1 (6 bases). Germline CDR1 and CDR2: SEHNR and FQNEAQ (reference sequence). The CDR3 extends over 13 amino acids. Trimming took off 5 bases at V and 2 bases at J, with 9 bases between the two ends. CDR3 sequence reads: CASSGQLQETQYF. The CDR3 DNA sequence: TGTGCCAGCAGCGGACAGTTACAAGAGACCCAGTACTTC. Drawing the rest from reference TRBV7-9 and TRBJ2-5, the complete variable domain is DTGVSQNPRHKITKRGQNVTFRCDPISEHNRLYWYRQTLGQGPEFLTYFQNEAQLEKSRLLSDRFSAERPKGSFSTLEIQRTEQGDSAMYLCASSGQLQETQYFGPGTRLLVL.

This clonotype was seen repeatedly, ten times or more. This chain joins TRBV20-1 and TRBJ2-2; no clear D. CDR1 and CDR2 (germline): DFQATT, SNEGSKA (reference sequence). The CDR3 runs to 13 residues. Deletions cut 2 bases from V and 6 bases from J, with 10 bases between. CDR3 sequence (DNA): TGCAGTGCTAGAAAAATGGTTTCCGGGGAGCTGTTTTTT. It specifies CSARKMVSGELFF.